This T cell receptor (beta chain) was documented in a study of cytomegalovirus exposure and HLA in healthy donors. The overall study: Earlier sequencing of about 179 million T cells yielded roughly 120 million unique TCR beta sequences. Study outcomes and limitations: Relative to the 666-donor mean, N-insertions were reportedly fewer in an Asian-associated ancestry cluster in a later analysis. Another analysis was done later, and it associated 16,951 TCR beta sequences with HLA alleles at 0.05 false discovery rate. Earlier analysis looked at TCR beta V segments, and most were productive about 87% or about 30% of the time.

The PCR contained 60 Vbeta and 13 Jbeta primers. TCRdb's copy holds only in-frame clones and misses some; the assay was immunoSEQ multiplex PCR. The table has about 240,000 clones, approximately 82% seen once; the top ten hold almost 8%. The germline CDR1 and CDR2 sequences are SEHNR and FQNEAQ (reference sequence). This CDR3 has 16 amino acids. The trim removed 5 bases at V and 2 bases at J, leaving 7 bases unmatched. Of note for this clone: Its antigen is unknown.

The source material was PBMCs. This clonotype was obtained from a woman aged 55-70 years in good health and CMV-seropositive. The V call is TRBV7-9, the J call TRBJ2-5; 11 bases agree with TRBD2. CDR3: CASSRLAGPHQETQYF. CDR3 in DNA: TGTGCCAGCAGCCGACTAGCGGGACCTCATCAAGAGACCCAGTACTTC.